Listed below are T cell receptor beta chains from one sample, sequenced in a study of identical twins. Each CDR3 protein gets one entry after TCRdb re-called the 5' RACE reads with MiXCR. The table has about 240,000 distinct CDR3 sequences, about 10% seen once. The sequenced sample consisted of memory T cells sorted from blood. The receptors here all came from a man aged 50-59 years in good health. Each CDR3 is given with its conserved first and last residue. D genes are given only for firm matches. Rows give clone size only sometimes, using once, few, many, or a class for an expanded clone.

NA,NA,TRBJ2-7,TRBV20-1,CSARDFLRDSTPNEQYF,TGCAGTGCTAGAGACTTTCTGCGGGACTCCACGCCGAACGAGCAGTACTTC
many,TRBD1,TRBJ2-7,TRBV9,CASSEGTGPSYEQYF,TGTGCCAGCAGCGAGGGGACAGGGCCCTCCTACGAGCAGTACTTC
NA,NA,TRBJ1-6,TRBV7-6,CASSLTVYNSPLHF,TGTGCCAGCAGCTTGACAGTCTATAATTCACCCCTCCACTTT
NA,NA,TRBJ2-5,TRBV29-1,CSVANWMGETQYF,TGCAGCGTCGCAAACTGGATGGGGGAGACCCAGTACTTC
NA,TRBD1,TRBJ2-3,TRBV6-1,CASTRTGAYTDTQYF,TGTGCCAGCACCCGGACAGGAGCGTACACAGATACGCAGTATTTT
many,NA,TRBJ2-1,TRBV5-1,CASSLGQEINEQFF,TGCGCCAGCAGCTTGGGTCAGGAGATAAATGAGCAGTTCTTC
many,NA,TRBJ2-3,TRBV28,CASSPGREKGSTDTQYF,TGTGCCAGCAGTCCGGGACGCGAAAAAGGGAGCACAGATACGCAGTATTTT
many,NA,TRBJ1-5,TRBV12-3/TRBV12-4,CASSLWGTGQPQHF,TGTGCCAGCAGTTTATGGGGGACGGGGCAGCCCCAGCATTTT
many,NA,TRBJ2-1,TRBV20-1,CSALTEGSLNEQFF,TGCAGTGCCTTGACAGAGGGTTCGTTGAATGAGCAGTTCTTC
many,NA,TRBJ2-1,TRBV20-1,CSAKIPATMEQFF,TGCAGTGCCAAAATACCGGCTACGATGGAGCAGTTCTTC
many,NA,TRBJ2-2,TRBV10-3,CAISDSSRGIGELFF,TGTGCCATCAGTGACTCGTCCAGGGGAATCGGGGAGCTGTTTTTT
many,TRBD1,TRBJ2-7,TRBV29-1,CSVGGQRTYEQYF,TGCAGCGTAGGGGGACAGCGAACCTACGAGCAGTACTTC
few,TRBD2,TRBJ2-3,TRBV6-2/TRBV6-3,CASSYSLAGVTFSTDTQYF,TGTGCCAGCAGTTACTCCCTAGCGGGAGTAACCTTTAGCACAGATACGCAGTATTTT
NA,NA,TRBJ2-2,TRBV20-1,CSARRVGNTGELFF,TGCAGTGCTAGAAGGGTCGGGAACACCGGGGAGCTGTTTTTT
NA,NA,TRBJ2-3,TRBV12-3/TRBV12-4,CASSLRRATTDTQYF,TGTGCCAGCAGTTTGAGGAGGGCAACCACAGATACGCAGTATTTT
many,NA,TRBJ2-5,TRBV29-1,CSGRTETQYF,TGCAGCGGAAGAACGGAGACCCAGTACTTC
many,NA,TRBJ2-5,TRBV11-1,CASSLTDRSGTQYF,TGTGCCAGCAGCTTAACCGACAGATCAGGGACCCAGTACTTC
NA,NA,TRBJ2-3,TRBV6-5,CASSNGVSDTQYF,TGTGCCAGCAGTAACGGAGTTTCAGATACGCAGTATTTT
many,NA,TRBJ1-2,TRBV12-3/TRBV12-4,CASSSSLGGYTF,NA
many,TRBD1,TRBJ2-3,TRBV11-2,CASSLDLGTGLAYTQYF,TGTGCCAGCAGCTTGGACCTCGGGACAGGTCTAGCCTATACGCAGTATTTT
few,TRBD2,TRBJ2-1,TRBV27,CASSLSASGTLEQFF,TGTGCCAGCAGTTTATCGGCTAGCGGGACACTAGAGCAGTTCTTC
few,NA,TRBJ1-5,TRBV12-3/TRBV12-4,CASSLGVDSNQPQHF,TGTGCCAGCAGCCTCGGGGTTGATAGCAATCAGCCCCAGCATTTT
NA,TRBD2,TRBJ2-3,TRBV5-1,CASSPNLGASGRGISTDTQYF,TGCGCCAGCAGCCCCAATTTGGGGGCTAGCGGGAGAGGAATTAGCACAGATACGCAGTATTTT
NA,TRBD2,TRBJ2-5,TRBV11-2,CASSLGLAVASETQYF,TGTGCCAGCAGCTTGGGACTAGCGGTCGCCTCAGAGACCCAGTACTTC
few,NA,TRBJ1-3,TRBV18,CASSPAERNTIYF,TGTGCCAGCTCACCAGCAGAGCGAAACACCATATATTTT
few,NA,TRBJ2-6,TRBV18,CASQTAFSGANVLTF,TGTGCCAGTCAGACAGCTTTCTCTGGGGCCAACGTCCTGACTTTC
NA,NA,TRBJ1-2,TRBV6-1,CASRSGRLYYGYTF,TGTGCCAGCAGGTCGGGCCGCCTATACTATGGCTACACCTTC
many,NA,TRBJ2-1,TRBV7-2,CASSQRAYSYNEQFF,TGTGCCAGCAGCCAGCGGGCCTACTCCTACAATGAGCAGTTCTTC
NA,NA,TRBJ2-2,TRBV6-2/TRBV6-3,CASSPRRGGELFF,TGTGCCAGCAGTCCTCGACGGGGCGGGGAGCTGTTTTTT
NA,NA,TRBJ2-1,TRBV12-3/TRBV12-4,CASSVGLDNEQFF,TGTGCCAGCAGTGTTGGGCTAGACAATGAGCAGTTCTTC